This is a list of T cell receptor beta chains from one sample in a study of blood T cell repertoires in COVID-19. Only in-frame clones appear in the TCRdb table, and some are missing; sequencing was by immunoSEQ multiplex PCR. The sample includes about 140,000 clones, about four fifths of them seen just once. Sample: peripheral blood. The receptor set was obtained from a human donor in a cohort sampled during active COVID-19. Both conserved end residues are trimmed from each CDR3. A D gene is named only where the DNA matches it firmly.

d_gene: .; v_gene: TRBV29-1; j_gene: TRBJ2-5; CDR3aa: SVDGGTGTGETQY
d_gene: .; v_gene: TRBV27; j_gene: TRBJ2-7; CDR3aa: ASSLSRDTSSYEQY
d_gene: TRBD1; v_gene: TRBV6-6; j_gene: TRBJ2-3; CDR3aa: ASSYADRGDTQY
d_gene: TRBD1; v_gene: TRBV6-2/TRBV6-3; j_gene: TRBJ2-3; CDR3aa: ASSQQTGDGDTQY
d_gene: .; v_gene: TRBV16; j_gene: TRBJ1-5; CDR3aa: ASSQFFLSNQPQH
d_gene: TRBD2; v_gene: TRBV7-2; j_gene: TRBJ2-3; CDR3aa: ASSLGLAGGTDTQY
d_gene: TRBD1; v_gene: TRBV7-3; j_gene: TRBJ2-5; CDR3aa: ASSFSGTGEETQY
d_gene: TRBD1; v_gene: TRBV5-4; j_gene: TRBJ1-1; CDR3aa: ASSLETGFTEAF
d_gene: TRBD2; v_gene: TRBV27; j_gene: TRBJ2-1; CDR3aa: ASSYSGRDEQF
d_gene: TRBD2; v_gene: TRBV18; j_gene: TRBJ2-5; CDR3aa: ASSLSARLAGGQNSGETQY
d_gene: .; v_gene: TRBV7-9; j_gene: TRBJ2-7; CDR3aa: ASSLGGVSEQY
d_gene: TRBD1; v_gene: TRBV5-4; j_gene: TRBJ2-7; CDR3aa: ASSPDRALLYEQY
d_gene: .; v_gene: TRBV30; j_gene: TRBJ2-7; CDR3aa: AWSAGPYYEQY
d_gene: TRBD1; v_gene: TRBV19; j_gene: TRBJ1-2; CDR3aa: ASSDHRGANYGYT
d_gene: .; v_gene: TRBV7-3; j_gene: TRBJ2-1; CDR3aa: ASSLDFPAEQF
d_gene: TRBD1; v_gene: TRBV7-9; j_gene: TRBJ2-7; CDR3aa: ASSLGQGVYEQY
d_gene: TRBD2; v_gene: TRBV28; j_gene: TRBJ2-7; CDR3aa: ASSLAAGGSYEQY
d_gene: .; v_gene: TRBV6-1; j_gene: TRBJ1-5; CDR3aa: ASSEEYRISNQPQH